This T cell receptor beta chain was documented in a study of shared clonotypes between healthy human individuals. Overall study context: A donor's plate count was three for CD4 naive and three for CD4 memory; CD8 naive had two and CD8 memory one.

The data were produced by immunoSEQ multiplex PCR, yet TCRdb's version contains in-frame clones alone and is incomplete. This sample has fewer than 1.8 million clones, with approximately 98.5% found just once. The germline CDR1 and CDR2 sequences are MGHRA and YSYEKL. The J segment lost 6 bases and the V segment lost 1 base, leaving 9 bases of the junction unmatched. This CDR3 region has 17 residues. The sample was naive CD4+ T cells sorted from blood. The subset here: CD45RA+ positively selected. This sequence was found in a man aged 25 to 45 in good health. J is TRBJ2-2 and V is TRBV4-1; 9 positions agree with TRBD1. CDR3 protein: CASSQGSTGGYPGELFF. For the CDR3, the DNA is TGCGCCAGCAGCCAAGGGTCAACAGGGGGCTATCCCGGGGAGCTGTTTTTT.